The 5 T cell receptor beta chains reported below all come from one sample, sequenced in a study of Graves' ophthalmopathy and Graves' hyperthyroidism. Researchers took RNA transcripts and amplified TCR beta CDR3 regions from them. RT-PCR was first run with HTBI primers, then multiplex PCR in a second round. TCRdb analysed the multiplex PCR reads with MiXCR anew, one entry per CDR3 protein. Among roughly 230,000 distinct CDR3 sequences listed, approximately 21% were seen once. Material for sequencing was peripheral blood. Receptors were obtained from a woman in her 50s with Graves' ophthalmopathy.

This clonotype was seen repeatedly, ten times or more. The CDR3 protein is CASSNGQGGDTQYF. In nucleotides, the CDR3 is TGTGCCAGCAGTAATGGACAGGGGGGAGATACGCAGTATTTT. The rearrangement uses TRBV2 and TRBJ2-3; 10 bases match TRBD1. Germline V lookup: CDR1 SNHLY, CDR2 FYNNEI. V lost 5 bases, J lost 5 bases, and 4 bases stayed unmatched. The CDR3 has 14 amino acids.

The genes are TRBV24-1 and TRBJ2-6; 7 nucleotides match TRBD2. V lost 3 bases, J lost 3 bases, and 4 bases stayed unmatched. CDR1 KGHDR and CDR2 SFDVKD come from the germline V gene. CDR3 length: 16 residues. Written as DNA, the CDR3 is TGTGCCACCAGTGATGCCCGGGGGGTTGGGGCCAACGTCCTGACTTTC. This gives the protein CATSDARGVGANVLTF.

This clonotype was observed at least ten times. The gene calls are TRBV30 and TRBJ2-7, with 8 bases identical to TRBD1. V lost 5 bases and J lost 4; bases outside the gene matches: 1. The CDR3 spans 11 residues. In germline, CDR1 is GTSNPN, CDR2 SVGIG (reference sequence). The CDR3 here is CAWDRGYEQYF. The CDR3 nucleotides read TGTGCCTGGGACAGGGGATACGAGCAGTACTTC.

Only a few counts were recorded for this clonotype. The chain carries TRBV28 and TRBJ2-2; a weak D match, TRBD1 (5 bases). V was shortened by 8 bases and J by 4 bases, with 17 bases between the two germline ends. Germline CDR1 is MDHEN and CDR2 is SYDVKM. The CDR3 contains 15 residues. The CDR3 loop is CASHPQGWGTGELFF. The CDR3 bases are TGTGCCAGCCATCCCCAGGGCTGGGGCACCGGGGAGCTGTTTTTT.

This clonotype was found many times. The missing conserved phenylalanine or tryptophan at the end of this CDR3 makes a read error likely. The rearrangement joins TRBV30 to TRBJ1-1; D gene ambiguous. The V end was cut by 8 bases, the J end by 1 base, with 17 bases between. Germline V gene lookup returns CDR1 GTSNPN and CDR2 SVGIG (reference sequence). The CDR3 length is 14 residues. The CDR3 protein is CAAAWTVKNTEAFL. The CDR3 coding sequence is TGTGCCGCCGCCTGGACGGTAAAGAACACTGAAGCTTTCCTT.